This TCR beta chain came from a study of blood T cell repertoires in COVID-19. Study-level information: From the United States, Italy and Spain came samples of acute and convalescent COVID-19.

Each participant's cohort was designated according to participant-reported clinical history. Germline V gene sequence: CDR1 KGHSH, CDR2 LQKENI. The CDR3 consists of 15 residues. Trimming removed 3 bases from V and 6 bases from J, with 12 bases in between. TCRdb's table, derived via immunoSEQ multiplex PCR, lists solely in-frame clones and lacks some. This table holds around 320,000 clones, approximately 91% found once. This receptor was identified in a woman younger than 45 who had been exposed to COVID-19. The gene calls are TRBV18 and TRBJ1-6, with D possibly TRBD1 on 5 matching bases. Specimen: PBMCs or T cells enriched from blood (not recorded which). As DNA, the CDR3 is TGTGCCAGCTCACCTCGCCGGGGACTTAATTCACCCCTCCACTTT. Protein product: CASSPRRGLNSPLHF.